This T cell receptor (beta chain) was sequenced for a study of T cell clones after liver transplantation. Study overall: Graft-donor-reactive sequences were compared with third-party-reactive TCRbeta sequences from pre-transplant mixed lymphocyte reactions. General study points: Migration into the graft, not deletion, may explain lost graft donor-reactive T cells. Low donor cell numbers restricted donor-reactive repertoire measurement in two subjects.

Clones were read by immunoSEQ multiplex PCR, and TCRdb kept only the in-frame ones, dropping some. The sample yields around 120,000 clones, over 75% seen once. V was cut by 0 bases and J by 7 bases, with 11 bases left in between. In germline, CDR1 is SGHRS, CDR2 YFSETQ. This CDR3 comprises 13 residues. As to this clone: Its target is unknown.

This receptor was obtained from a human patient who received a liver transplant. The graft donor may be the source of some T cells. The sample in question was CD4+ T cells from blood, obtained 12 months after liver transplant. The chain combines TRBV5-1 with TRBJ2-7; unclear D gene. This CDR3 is CASSLVQGLEQYF. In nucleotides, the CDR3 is TGCGCCAGCAGCTTGGTACAAGGCCTTGAGCAGTACTTC.